This T cell receptor beta chain was identified during a study of blood T cell repertoires in COVID-19. Looking at the study overall: Italy, Spain and the United States were the sources of the convalescent and acute COVID-19 samples. T cells, B-cell-depleted T cells, or PBMCs supplied cDNA or gDNA.

Trimming cost V 7 bases and J 4 bases, with 16 bases left between them. Germline loops: CDR1 LGHDT, CDR2 YNNKEL (reference sequence). The CDR3 sequence is 14 residues long. TCRdb keeps only in-frame clones here, not all; method: immunoSEQ multiplex PCR. The table records roughly 380,000 clones, 70% to 85% of them present only once. The origin of this receptor is a human donor with acute or convalescent COVID-19. The donor label of this sample is uncertain. The material sequenced was peripheral blood. V gene TRBV3-1 (or the pseudogene TRBV3-2) combines with J gene TRBJ2-5, with a possible D match to TRBD2 (5 bases). CDR3 in amino acids: CASTLSLGRETQYF. CDR3 DNA sequence: TGTGCCAGCACCCTCTCACTGGGGAGAGAGACCCAGTACTTC.